The following is a TCR beta chain sequence with its context. This sample was taken from a study of cytomegalovirus exposure and HLA in healthy donors. The PCR had 60 Vbeta and 13 Jbeta primers. Source study methods: The authors later counted around 80 million unique TCR beta chains, roughly 10 million of them shared. The assay was immunoSEQ multiplex PCR, and TCRdb's table has in-frame clones only and misses some. D and trimming come from the DNA, and the V and J calls and clone size come from that table. The sample yields 60,000 to 80,000 clones, roughly 84% seen once. This TCR came from a woman in her twenties or thirties in good health and CMV-seronegative. The material sequenced was PBMCs.

The CDR3 sequence: CASSLEPREGYEQYF. The CDR3 DNA reads TGTGCCAGCAGCTTGGAGCCCAGGGAGGGCTACGAGCAGTACTTC. The chain combines TRBV5-6 with TRBJ2-7; 7 bases are shared with TRBD2. Germline V CDR1 and CDR2: SGHDT, YYEEEE. J lost 3 bases, V lost 0 bases, and 6 bases had no gene match. The CDR3 length is 15 residues.